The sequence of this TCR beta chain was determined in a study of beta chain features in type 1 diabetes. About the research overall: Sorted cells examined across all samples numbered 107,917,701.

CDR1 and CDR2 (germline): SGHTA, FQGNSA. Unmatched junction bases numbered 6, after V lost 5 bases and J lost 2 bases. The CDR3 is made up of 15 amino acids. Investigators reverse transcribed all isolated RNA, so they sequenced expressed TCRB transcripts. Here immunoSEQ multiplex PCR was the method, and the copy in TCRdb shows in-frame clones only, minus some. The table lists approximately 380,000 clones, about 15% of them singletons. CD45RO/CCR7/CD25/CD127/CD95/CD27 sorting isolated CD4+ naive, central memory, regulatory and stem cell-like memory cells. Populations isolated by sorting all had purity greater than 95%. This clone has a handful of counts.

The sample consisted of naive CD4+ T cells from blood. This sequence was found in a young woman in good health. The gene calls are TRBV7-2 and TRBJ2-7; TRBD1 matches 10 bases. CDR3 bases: TGTGCCAGCAGCGCCGGGACAGGGGTTGCCTACGAGCAGTACTTC. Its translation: CASSAGTGVAYEQYF.